A single sample is the source of the 15 T cell receptor beta chains below, sequenced in a study of memory CD4+ T cells and cytomegalovirus serostatus. Single viable CD3+CD4+CD8-CD45RO+ cells were sorted as the memory CD4+ T cells. Assay used: immunoSEQ multiplex PCR; TCRdb lists only in-frame clones, some missing. This sample has some 65,000 clones; over 70% occur once, and the top ten carry 0.5% to 0.55%. Input material: memory CD4+ T cells from blood. These receptor sequences come from an adult in good health and CMV-seronegative. Some clones in this sample may be carry-over from other donors' samples.

The CDR3 DNA reads TGTGCCAGTAGTCGGCTAGCGGGGCCCTACGAGCAGTACTTC. This translates into CASSRLAGPYEQYF. V is TRBV19 and J is TRBJ2-7, with TRBD2 matching over 9 bases. V lost 5 bases, J lost 2 bases, and 4 bases stayed unmatched. Germline values: CDR1 LNHDA, CDR2 SQIVND (reference sequence). This CDR3 is built from 14 residues.

The rearrangement uses TRBV21-1 and TRBJ1-3; the table's TRBD1 call for D was not verified on the DNA. TRBV21-1 is marked as a pseudogene. The CDR3 runs 18 residues. CDR3 residues: CASSKGTPKGVSGNTIYF. As DNA, the CDR3 is TGTGCCAGCAGCAAAGGGACACCCAAGGGCGTCTCTGGAAACACCATATATTTT.

Points on this clone: The junction and the germline gene differ at one end; a read error may be behind it. The chain employs TRBV7-7 and TRBJ2-5; possibly TRBD1 for D (6 bases). The CDR3 covers 13 residues. The germline gives CDR1 SSHAT, CDR2 FNYEAQ (reference sequence). The CDR3 DNA sequence: TGTGCTAGCAGCGGTACAGGGTGGGAGACCCAGTACTTC. This encodes CASSGTGWETQYF.

The rearrangement links TRBV19 to TRBJ2-7; maybe TRBD2 (6 bases). Trimming took off 3 bases at V and 4 bases at J, with 10 bases between the two ends. This CDR3 is 13 amino acids long. Germline CDR1 is LNHDA and CDR2 is SQIVND (reference sequence). The CDR3 DNA follows: TGTGCCAGTAGTATGCGACTAGGGTACGAGCAGTACTTC. It encodes CASSMRLGYEQYF.

The J gene is TRBJ2-2, the V gene TRBV7-3; D is unresolved. The length of the CDR3 is 15 residues. V lost 2 bases and J lost 0, with 7 bases in between. Germline assignment: CDR1 SGHTA and CDR2 FQGTGA. CDR3 bases: TGTGCCAGCAGCTTAGGCCTAGCGAACACCGGGGAGCTGTTTTTT. This translates into CASSLGLANTGELFF.

The rearrangement joins TRBV7-8 to TRBJ1-5; tentative D call: TRBD1 (6 bases). Germline V lookup: CDR1 SGHVS, CDR2 FQNEAQ. There are 18 residues in the CDR3. V dropped 1 base and J dropped 0 bases, with 16 bases sitting between them. CDR3: CASSLVARTAYSNQPQHF. CDR3 sequence (DNA): TGTGCCAGCAGCTTAGTGGCTAGGACAGCTTATAGCAATCAGCCCCAGCATTTT.

The rearrangement uses TRBV10-3 and TRBJ2-7, with 7 nucleotides matching TRBD2. Germline assignment: CDR1 ENHRY and CDR2 SYGVKD. Unmatched junction bases numbered 7, after V lost 4 bases and J lost 4 bases. This CDR3 contains 14 residues. CDR3 sequence: CAISGTRGIYEQYF. The CDR3 coding sequence is TGTGCCATCAGTGGGACTAGAGGAATTTACGAGCAGTACTTC.

The CDR3 reads CASSLDGRIDSPLHF. The CDR3 coding sequence is TGCGCCAGCAGCTTGGACGGCAGGATCGATTCACCCCTCCACTTT. The V gene is TRBV5-1, the J gene TRBJ1-6; D not resolved. The CDR3 contains 15 residues. Trimming removed 0 bases at V and 8 bases at J, with 12 bases between. Per germline, CDR1 SGHRS and CDR2 YFSETQ.

The J gene is TRBJ2-6, the V gene TRBV30, with D possibly TRBD2 on 6 matching bases. The germline CDR1 and CDR2 sequences are GTSNPN and SVGIG (reference sequence). V lost 6 bases to trimming and J lost 4 bases, with 16 bases between them. CDR3 length equals 15 residues. DNA for the CDR3: TGTGCCTGCAGTAGAAGGGGAGGAGGGGCCAACGTCCTGACTTTC. Translating gives CACSRRGGGANVLTF.

The J gene is TRBJ2-7, the V gene TRBV6-5, with 10 bases aligning to TRBD1. V shed 2 bases and J 6 bases; nucleotides not matched to a gene: 4. The V gene's germline CDR1 is MNHEY and CDR2 SVGAGI. CDR3 length equals 14 residues. The CDR3 DNA sequence: TGTGCCAGCAGTTACGACAGGGGGCGCGTCGAGCAGTACTTC. This gives the protein CASSYDRGRVEQYF.

The chain links TRBV28 to TRBJ1-1, with TRBD1 as a possible D gene (6 bases). This CDR3 region has 14 residues. V shed 10 bases and J shed 3 bases, with 18 bases lying between them. The germline V gene encodes CDR1 MDHEN and CDR2 SYDVKM. The CDR3 coding sequence is TGTGCCATCGCCTCGGGGGGCATCGACACTGAAGCTTTCTTT. Protein product: CAIASGGIDTEAFF.

The chain is built from TRBV6-5 and TRBJ1-1; D unresolved. Trimming left V 2 bases short and J 0 bases short, with 4 bases between. The CDR3 extends over 13 amino acids. The germline V gene has CDR1 MNHEY and CDR2 SVGAGI. DNA of the CDR3: TGTGCCAGCAGTTACATGCTGAACACTGAAGCTTTCTTT. This translates into CASSYMLNTEAFF.

Many counts were recorded for this clone. The V call is TRBV7-3, the J call TRBJ2-1, with TRBD2 matching over 9 bases. The CDR3 is 15 amino acids. Germline lookup yields CDR1 SGHTA and CDR2 FQGTGA. J gave up 8 bases and V 0 bases, and 5 bases lay outside the gene matches. In nucleotides, the CDR3 is TGTGCCAGCAGCTTAACAAGGGGACTAGCAGATGAGCAGTTCTTC. It yields the protein CASSLTRGLADEQFF.

The rearrangement links TRBV15 to TRBJ1-1; TRBD1 agrees at 8 bases. Germline V CDR1 and CDR2: LNHNV, YYDKDF (reference sequence). The CDR3 covers 15 residues. V was pared by 0 bases and J by 3 bases, with 3 bases of the junction left unmatched. This chain's CDR3 is CATSRDTGGDTEAFF. In nucleotides, the CDR3 is TGTGCCACCAGCAGAGATACAGGGGGGGACACTGAAGCTTTCTTT.

This clone was counted a few times. The rearrangement joins TRBV19 to TRBJ1-6, with TRBD1 matching 7 bases. The CDR3 is 14 amino acids. Germline V gives CDR1 LNHDA, CDR2 SQIVND (reference sequence). V shed 5 bases and J 8 bases; nucleotides not matched to a gene: 6. CDR3 in amino acids: CASSGTAGDSPLHF. In DNA, the CDR3 is TGTGCCAGTAGTGGGACAGCGGGGGATTCACCCCTCCACTTT.